This TCR beta chain is from a study of shared clonotypes between healthy human individuals (dated by TCRdb to about 2020). Describing the broader study: Two women and a few men aged 18 to 49 years were included in the cohort. For each donor, three plates each were used for CD4 naive and CD4 memory, two plates were used for CD8 naive, and one plate was used for CD8 memory. To estimate repertoire size and how much clonotypes are shared between individuals, the study performed deep sequencing of blood TCR repertoires from roughly five healthy adults. To increase sequencing depth and limit assay-specific biases, different laboratories used diverse techniques to prepare libraries and sequence TCR repertoires. Each donor's leukapheresis produced roughly between about 0.8 and 10 billion PBMCs.

Using the deep immunoSEQ assay, TCR CDR3 regions were amplified from genomic DNA by multiplex PCR. For each cell subset, the extracted genomic DNA was distributed evenly across all wells of several immunoSEQ 96-well plates, and each plate served as one replicate. For sorted subsets, each replicate PCR was loaded with about 0.2 ug genomic DNA, equivalent to 30,000 to 35,000 T cell genomes. Purified libraries were measured with a Qubit 3.0 fluorometer, size-checked on a Bioanalyzer 2100, and measured again with the KAPA Library Quantification kit. Every immunoSEQ 96-well plate was sequenced on a dedicated single-read 150-cycle Illumina NextSeq 550 flow cell. On the study's bioinformatics: Because the immunoSEQ output held only junctional sequences and lacked quality scores, the filtering could not match the filtering applied to full-length reads. Sequences were annotated with PyIR, a Python wrapper for IgBLAST v1.9, and V/J genes and CDR3 were assigned using IMGT germline references. Reads with weak V/J assignments (E-value above 1e-6), missing CDR3, stop codons, out-of-frame junctions, or ambiguous translated residues were removed. V3J clonotypes were defined as sequences sharing the same inferred V gene, J gene, and CDR3 amino acid sequence. Percentage overlap between repertoires was computed as shared unique clonotypes divided by the size of the smaller repertoire. Three approaches were used to assess repertoire richness: RTK rarefaction, the Chao1 estimator, and Recon v2.1 estimates of unobserved clonotypes. For all TCRbeta clonotypes obtained by the gDNA method from a handful of donors, generation probabilities were computed with OLGA. TCRdb obtained this table from immuneACCESS and retained in-frame rearrangements with V and J assigned. These tables miss some clones; where compared with another copy, unresolved V genes account for less than half of the shortfall, and the remainder is unexplained. D and trimming were read from the DNA, whereas the V and J calls and clone size are those reported in that table. This sample holds hundreds of thousands of clones; around 96% were observed only once. The ten largest account for approximately 0.1% of the sample.

The CDR3 measures 18 amino acids from cysteine to phenylalanine. Only CDR3 DNA is held: 54 bases, read in frame from base 1. The germline V gene yields LGHNA for CDR1 and YNFKEQ for CDR2. V ends up 0 bases short and J 3 bases short, with an unmatched junction base count of 14. CD8 naive samples consisted of CD45RO-negative cells that were positively selected for CCR7, yielding a CD45RA+CCR7+ population without TemRA cells. The donors were healthy, HIV-negative adults who had no recently reported acute infections or vaccinations. Every donor was a Caucasian adult residing in Nashville, Tennessee, USA. Blood was obtained by leukapheresis, after which PBMCs were separated by Ficoll-Histopaque density gradient centrifugation and cryopreserved in liquid nitrogen vapor phase. Analytical flow cytometry was used to check the purity and quantity of each magnetically sorted T cell population. Genomic DNA was isolated from each sorted fraction and quantified by UV absorbance on a Nanodrop 2000c.

A note on this clone: The antigen this receptor binds is unknown. Base quality data are lacking; no much larger clone is found one base away.

Study-level results and caveats: Naive subsets generally had larger estimated clonotype richness than memory subsets. Only blood was sampled, and tissue TCR repertoires likely differ from those in blood. Even with the large sequencing depth, rarefaction of the sorted-subset datasets indicated that sequencing was incomplete. Higher generation probabilities were observed for clonotypes shared by all four sorted-subset donors than for non-shared clonotypes. The genetic and exposure-history diversity represented was limited by the small number of donors. Pairwise subsampling indicated that sequencing depth was expected to affect the degree of clonotype sharing among donors. About 4.5% of naive CD4, 3% to 4% of naive CD8, approximately 2% of memory CD4, and roughly 0.4% of memory CD8 clonotypes were shared across several donors.

This clonotype was sampled from a woman in her 30s in good health. The chain couples TRBV4-2 to TRBJ2-7; 7 junctional bases match TRBD2. Sequenced material: naive CD8+ T cells sorted from blood. The cell subset or site label corresponds to: CD45RA+CCR7+. This receptor has the CDR3 CASSQETNLAELVYEQYF. The DNA sequence is given as TGTGCCAGCAGCCAAGAGACTAATCTAGCGGAACTAGTCTACGAGCAGTACTTC.